The 7 T cell receptor beta chains reported below all come from one sample, sequenced in a study of CD8 T cells in ankylosing spondylitis. These receptors lack a known antigen. Using its own MiXCR run on the 5' RACE reads, TCRdb lists one record per CDR3 protein. The sample carries a few hundred thousand distinct CDR3 sequences, 9.5% to 15% recorded once. Study-level findings and limits: There was a TCR beta motif, made of several highly homologous variants, that appeared characteristic of ankylosing spondylitis blood.

Sequenced sample: blood, either unsorted or a sorted T cell fraction (not recorded which). The receptors stem from a male donor with ankylosing spondylitis.

The gene calls are TRBV4-1 and TRBJ2-1, with 7 nucleotides matching TRBD1. From germline, CDR1 is MGHRA and CDR2 YSYEKL. The CDR3 consists of 16 residues. V was clipped by 0 bases and J by 9 bases; unmatched bases: 11. The CDR3 nucleotides read TGCGCCAGCAGCCAAGATACGGCAGGGGGTTATATTGAGCAGTTCTTC. Protein: CASSQDTAGGYIEQFF.

This clonotype occurred a few times. This CDR3 is CASSFGASNTEAFF. CDR3 sequence (DNA): TGCGCCAGCAGCTTCGGAGCCTCGAACACTGAAGCTTTCTTT. This chain links TRBV5-1 with TRBJ1-1; D uncertain. Trimming pared 2 bases from V and 1 base from J, leaving 9 bases between. The CDR3 is made up of 14 amino acids. The germline CDR1 and CDR2 sequences are SGHRS and YFSETQ.

This clonotype was picked up a small number of times. This chain connects TRBV20-1 to TRBJ2-7; D is unclear. Germline values: CDR1 DFQATT, CDR2 SNEGSKA (reference sequence). CDR3 length equals 15 residues. V was pared by 0 bases and J by 3 bases, with 15 bases between. As DNA, the CDR3 is TGCAGTGCTAGAGATTTAGGCAGCTATGACTACGAGCAGTACTTC. Its translation: CSARDLGSYDYEQYF.

The chain uses TRBV2 and TRBJ2-2; TRBD1 agrees at 9 bases. Germline loops: CDR1 SNHLY, CDR2 FYNNEI. The J segment lost 1 base and the V segment lost 3 bases, leaving 3 bases of the junction unmatched. The CDR3 spans 16 residues. CDR3 region: CASSDKGQGNTGELFF. The CDR3 coding sequence is TGTGCCAGCAGTGACAAGGGACAGGGGAACACCGGGGAGCTGTTTTTT.

The gene calls are TRBV7-2 and TRBJ1-5; TRBD1 agrees at 7 bases. The junction had 7 bases not matched to a gene; V was cut back by 5 bases and J by 6 bases. Germline assignment: CDR1 SGHTA and CDR2 FQGNSA. The CDR3 extends over 14 amino acids. Here the CDR3 DNA reads TGTGCCAGCAGCCAGGGACAGCGTGCTCAGCCCCAGCATTTT. Its translation: CASSQGQRAQPQHF. Supplemented by reference TRBV7-2 and TRBJ1-5, the full variable domain reads GAGVSQSPSNKVTEKGKDVELRCDPISGHTALYWYRQSLGQGLEFLIYFQGNSAPDKSGLPSDRFSAERTGGSVSTLTIQRTQQEDSAVYLCASSQGQRAQPQHFGDGTRLSIL.

In this sample, this clonotype turned up many times. The V call is TRBV24-1, the J call TRBJ2-1, with 7 nucleotides matching TRBD2. The junction had 7 bases not matched to a gene; V was cut back by 5 bases and J by 7 bases. Per germline, CDR1 KGHDR and CDR2 SFDVKD. The CDR3 extends over 14 amino acids. CDR3 amino acids: CATSVIGRDNEQFF. CDR3 nucleotide sequence: TGTGCCACCAGTGTGATAGGGAGGGATAATGAGCAGTTCTTC.

The sample holds a few counts of this clonotype. This rearrangement joins TRBV10-1 to TRBJ2-7; 10 bases map to TRBD2. The junction had 21 bases not matched to a gene; V was cut back by 4 bases and J by 6 bases. Germline lookup yields CDR1 WNHNN and CDR2 SYGVQD (reference sequence). This CDR3 is built from 19 residues. The CDR3 protein is CASSVYRELAGYLPVEQYV. CDR3 nucleotides: TGCGCCAGCAGTGTCTACAGGGAACTAGCGGGGTACCTCCCAGTCGAGCAGTACGTC.